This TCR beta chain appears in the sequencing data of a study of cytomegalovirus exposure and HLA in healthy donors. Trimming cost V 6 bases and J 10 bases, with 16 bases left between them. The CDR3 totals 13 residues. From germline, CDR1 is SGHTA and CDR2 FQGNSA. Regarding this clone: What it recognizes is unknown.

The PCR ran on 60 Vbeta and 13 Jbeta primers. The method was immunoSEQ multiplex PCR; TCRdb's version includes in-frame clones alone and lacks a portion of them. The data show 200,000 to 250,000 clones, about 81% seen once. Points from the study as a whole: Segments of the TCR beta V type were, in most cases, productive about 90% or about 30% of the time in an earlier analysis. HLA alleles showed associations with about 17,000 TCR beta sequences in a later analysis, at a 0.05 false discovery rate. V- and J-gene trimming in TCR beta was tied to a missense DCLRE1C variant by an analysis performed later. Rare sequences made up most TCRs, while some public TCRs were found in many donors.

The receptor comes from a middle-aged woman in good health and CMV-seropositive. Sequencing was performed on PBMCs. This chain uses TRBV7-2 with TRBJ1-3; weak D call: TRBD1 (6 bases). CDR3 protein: CASRQVRTATIYF. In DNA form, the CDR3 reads TGTGCCAGCAGACAAGTAAGGACAGCGACCATATATTTT.